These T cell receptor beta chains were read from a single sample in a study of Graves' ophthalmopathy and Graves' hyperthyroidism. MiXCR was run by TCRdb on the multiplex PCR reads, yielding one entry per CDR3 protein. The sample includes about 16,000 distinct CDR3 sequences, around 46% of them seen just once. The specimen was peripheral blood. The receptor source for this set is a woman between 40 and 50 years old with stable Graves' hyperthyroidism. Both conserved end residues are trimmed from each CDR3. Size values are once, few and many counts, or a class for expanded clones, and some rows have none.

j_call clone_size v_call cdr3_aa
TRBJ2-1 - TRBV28 ASSLQGTEQF
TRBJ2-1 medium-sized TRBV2 ASAAGQSSYNEQF
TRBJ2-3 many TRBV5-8 ASSVLAGALTDTQY
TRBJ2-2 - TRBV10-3 AINRVDDTGELF
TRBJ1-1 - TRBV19 ASSPGRANTAAF
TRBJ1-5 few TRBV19 ASSIDGGQPQH
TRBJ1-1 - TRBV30 AWSELGITEAF
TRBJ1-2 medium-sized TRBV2 ASSVVVSDGYT
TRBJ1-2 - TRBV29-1 SVEGSTNYGYT
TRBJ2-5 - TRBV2 ASSDRGRSGRETQY
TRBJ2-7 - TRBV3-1 ARSQASQQY